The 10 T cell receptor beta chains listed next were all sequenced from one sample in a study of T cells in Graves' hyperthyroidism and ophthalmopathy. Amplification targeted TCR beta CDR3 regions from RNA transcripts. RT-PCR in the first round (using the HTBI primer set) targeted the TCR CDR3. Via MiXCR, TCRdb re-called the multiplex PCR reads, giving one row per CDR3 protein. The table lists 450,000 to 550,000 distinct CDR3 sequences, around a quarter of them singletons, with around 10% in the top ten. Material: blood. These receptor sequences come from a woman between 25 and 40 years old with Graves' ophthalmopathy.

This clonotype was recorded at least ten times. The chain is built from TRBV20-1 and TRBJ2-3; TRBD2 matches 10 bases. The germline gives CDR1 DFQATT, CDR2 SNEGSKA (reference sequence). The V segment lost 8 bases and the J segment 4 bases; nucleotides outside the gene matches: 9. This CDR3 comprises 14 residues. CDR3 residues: CSRGLAVRADTQYF. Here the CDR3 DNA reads TGCAGTCGCGGACTAGCGGTTAGAGCAGATACGCAGTATTTT.

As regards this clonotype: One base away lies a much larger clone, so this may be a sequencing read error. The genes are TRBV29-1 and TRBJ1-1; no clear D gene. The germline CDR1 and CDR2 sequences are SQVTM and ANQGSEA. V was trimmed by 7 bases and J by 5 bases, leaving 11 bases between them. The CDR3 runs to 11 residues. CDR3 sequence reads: CSGKRATEAFF. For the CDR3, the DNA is TGCAGCGGAAAAAGGGCGACTGAAGCTTTCTTT.

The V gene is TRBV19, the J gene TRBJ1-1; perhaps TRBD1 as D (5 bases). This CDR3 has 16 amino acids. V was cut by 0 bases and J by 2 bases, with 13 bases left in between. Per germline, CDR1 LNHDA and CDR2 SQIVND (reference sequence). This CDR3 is CASSIDAGAVNTEAFF. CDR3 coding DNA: TGTGCCAGTAGTATAGACGCCGGGGCCGTAAACACTGAAGCTTTCTTT.

CDR3 loop: CSARGQTGEAFF. CDR3 nucleotide sequence: TGCAGTGCTAGGGGACAGACGGGTGAAGCTTTCTTT. V usage is TRBV20-1 and J usage is TRBJ1-1, with 7 bases that match TRBD1. Germline values: CDR1 DFQATT, CDR2 SNEGSKA (reference sequence). V shed 3 bases, J shed 7 bases, and the junction held 5 bases outside the gene matches. This CDR3 contains 12 residues.

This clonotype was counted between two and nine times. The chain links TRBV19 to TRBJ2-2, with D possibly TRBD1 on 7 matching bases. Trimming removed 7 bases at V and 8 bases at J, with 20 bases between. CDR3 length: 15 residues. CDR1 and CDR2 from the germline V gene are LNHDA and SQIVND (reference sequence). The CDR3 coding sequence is TGTGCCAGTACCCGGGGGACAGTTACAAGGGGGGAGCTGTTTTTT. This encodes CASTRGTVTRGELFF.

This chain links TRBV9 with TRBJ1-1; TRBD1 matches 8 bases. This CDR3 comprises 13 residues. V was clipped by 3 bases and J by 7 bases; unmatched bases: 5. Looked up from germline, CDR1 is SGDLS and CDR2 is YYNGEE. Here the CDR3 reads CASSAIQGGEAFF. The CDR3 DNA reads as TGTGCCAGCAGCGCAATACAGGGGGGTGAAGCTTTCTTT.

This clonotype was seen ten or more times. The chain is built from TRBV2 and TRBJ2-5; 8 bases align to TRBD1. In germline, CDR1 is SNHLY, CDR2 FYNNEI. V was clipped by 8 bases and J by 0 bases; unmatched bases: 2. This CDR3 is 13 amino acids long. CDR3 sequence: CASGDRYQETQYF. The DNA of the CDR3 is TGTGCCAGCGGGGACAGGTACCAAGAGACCCAGTACTTC.

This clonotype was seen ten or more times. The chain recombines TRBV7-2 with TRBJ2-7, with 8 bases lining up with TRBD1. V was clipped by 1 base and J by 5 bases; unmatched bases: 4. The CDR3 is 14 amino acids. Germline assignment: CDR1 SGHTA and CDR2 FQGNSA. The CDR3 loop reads CASSLVDRVHEQYF. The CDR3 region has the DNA TGTGCCAGCAGCTTAGTGGACAGGGTACACGAGCAGTACTTC.

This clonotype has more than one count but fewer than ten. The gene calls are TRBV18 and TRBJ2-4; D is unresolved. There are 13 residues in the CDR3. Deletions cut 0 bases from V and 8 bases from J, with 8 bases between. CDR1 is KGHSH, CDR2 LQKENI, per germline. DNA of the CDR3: TGTGCCAGCTCACCACCCGGTTTGGACATTCAGTACTTC. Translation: CASSPPGLDIQYF.

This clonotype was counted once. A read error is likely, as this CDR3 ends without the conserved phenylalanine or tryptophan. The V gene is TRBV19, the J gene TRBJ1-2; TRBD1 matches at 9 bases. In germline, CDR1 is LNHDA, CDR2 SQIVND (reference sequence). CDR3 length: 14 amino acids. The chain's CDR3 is CASSTTGTGNGYTY. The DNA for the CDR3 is TGCGCCAGCAGCACCACCGGGACAGGGAACGGCTACACCTAC.